One sample yielded the 17 T cell receptor beta chains listed below, sequenced in a study of blood T cell repertoires in COVID-19. Method: immunoSEQ multiplex PCR; TCRdb's copy keeps in-frame clones and lacks some. The sample lists about 220,000 clones; more than 65% were seen once. The specimen sequenced was peripheral blood. These receptor sequences come from a woman in her twenties or thirties who had recovered from COVID-19.

The chain employs TRBV28 and TRBJ2-7; 8 nucleotides agree with TRBD2. The CDR3 length is 16 residues. With V trimmed by 4 bases and J by 7 bases, 15 bases remained unmatched. CDR1 and CDR2 (germline): MDHEN, SYDVKM. CDR3 coding DNA: TGTGCCAGCAGTTACGGACTAGCTTTGAGGATAGTTGAGCAGTACTTC. It specifies CASSYGLALRIVEQYF.

This clone was seen a single time. The V call is TRBV24-1, the J call TRBJ2-1; 10 bases agree with TRBD2. CDR1 is KGHDR and CDR2 is SFDVKD in the germline V gene. After removal of 2 bases from V and 2 bases from J, the junction contained 5 bases not matched to a gene. The CDR3 has 17 residues. The chain's CDR3 is CATSDWASGRTYNEQFF. The CDR3 DNA sequence: TGTGCCACCAGTGATTGGGCTAGCGGGAGAACCTACAATGAGCAGTTCTTC.

The rearrangement links TRBV25-1 to TRBJ1-1, with a tentative D call TRBD1 (6 bases). V was clipped by 8 bases and J by 4 bases, with 14 bases between them. The CDR3 is 13 residues long. Per the germline V gene, CDR1 is MGHDK and CDR2 is SYGVNS. CDR3 DNA: TGTGCCAGCGGAATGGGAGGGGGCACTGAAGCTTTCTTT. It yields the protein CASGMGGGTEAFF.

The chain uses TRBV7-8 and TRBJ1-5; TRBD1 aligns across 7 bases. The V and J ends lost 1 base and 0 bases, in that order; junction bases with no gene match: 6. The germline V gene encodes CDR1 SGHVS and CDR2 FQNEAQ. The CDR3 totals 17 residues. CDR3 DNA sequence: TGTGCCAGCAGCTTAGAGACAGGGTATAATAGCAATCAGCCCCAGCATTTT. This translates into CASSLETGYNSNQPQHF.

The sample holds a few counts of this clone. The V and J genes are TRBV7-9 and TRBJ2-2, with D unclear. The CDR3 runs to 15 residues. The V gene's germline CDR1 is SEHNR and CDR2 FQNEAQ (reference sequence). V lost 3 bases, J lost 0 bases, and 8 bases lay in between. This chain's CDR3 is CASSFGQTNTGELFF. Written as DNA, the CDR3 is TGTGCCAGCAGCTTTGGGCAGACGAACACCGGGGAGCTGTTTTTT.

The rearrangement joins TRBV21-1 to TRBJ2-1; the D segment call TRBD2 is taken from the table without a DNA check. TRBV21-1 is termed a pseudogene. The CDR3 sequence is 17 residues long. In DNA, the CDR3 is TGTGCCAGCAGCAAACCGAGGACTAGCGGCCAGGACAATGAGCAGTTCTTC. It encodes CASSKPRTSGQDNEQFF.

This chain connects TRBV4-1 to TRBJ2-2, with D possibly TRBD2 on 6 matching bases. Trimming cost V 4 bases and J 2 bases, with 17 bases left between them. The CDR3 has 17 amino acids. Germline V gene lookup returns CDR1 MGHRA and CDR2 YSYEKL. The CDR3 loop reads CASSLPLGTYNTGELFF. In DNA form, the CDR3 reads TGCGCCAGCAGCCTCCCCCTTGGGACTTATAACACCGGGGAGCTGTTTTTT.

The count of this clone is one. The chain has TRBV24-1 and TRBJ2-7, with TRBD1 matching over 7 bases. With V trimmed by 3 bases and J by 6 bases, 7 bases remained unmatched. Germline loops: CDR1 KGHDR, CDR2 SFDVKD. This CDR3 is built from 14 residues. The CDR3, as DNA: TGTGCCACCAGTGATCCTGGGACAGTGGGCGAGCAGTACTTC. It translates to CATSDPGTVGEQYF.

The chain has TRBV4-1 and TRBJ2-3, with a tentative D call TRBD2 (6 bases). V shed 4 bases and J shed 0 bases, with 11 bases lying between them. The CDR3 length is 15 residues. The germline CDR1 and CDR2 sequences are MGHRA and YSYEKL. CDR3 sequence: CASSLLGTSTDTQYF. The CDR3 DNA reads TGCGCCAGCAGCCTCCTCGGGACTAGCACAGATACGCAGTATTTT.

This chain links TRBV28 with TRBJ1-4; the D gene is possibly TRBD1 (6 bases). CDR1 MDHEN and CDR2 SYDVKM come from the germline V gene. V was shortened by 4 bases and J by 15 bases, with 12 bases between the two germline ends. This CDR3 is 11 amino acids long. The CDR3 region is CASSYREGVFF. The CDR3 DNA reads as TGTGCCAGCAGTTACAGGGAGGGGGTGTTTTTT. Using reference TRBV28 and TRBJ1-4 for the parts outside the CDR3, the full variable domain is DVKVTQSSRYLVKRTGEKVFLECVQDMDHENMFWYRQDPGLGLRLIYFSYDVKMKEKGDIPEGYSVSREKKERFSLILESASTNQTSMYLCASSYREGVFFGSGTQLSVL.

This chain links TRBV5-1 with TRBJ1-1; TRBD1 matches 9 bases. V dropped 3 bases and J dropped 7; count of bases not matched to a gene: 13. The CDR3 runs 16 residues. The germline CDR1 and CDR2 sequences are SGHRS and YFSETQ. The CDR3 DNA follows: TGCGCCAGCAGCTCTGGAGTAGGGGGACAGGGTTTTGAAGCTTTCTTT. This sequence encodes CASSSGVGGQGFEAFF.

A remark on this clone: The junction departs from the called germline gene at one end, perhaps through a read error. This chain joins TRBV18 and TRBJ1-4; unclear D gene. Germline V gives CDR1 KGHSH, CDR2 LQKENI. The CDR3 loop spans 14 amino acids. The CDR3 DNA sequence: TGTGCCAGCTCTCCGACAATAACTGATGAAAAACTGTTTTTT. Translation: CASSPTITDEKLFF.

This clone was counted once. The chain is built from TRBV5-1 and TRBJ1-1, with D possibly matching TRBD1 (6 bases). V lost 0 bases and J lost 5, with 14 bases in between. Germline loops: CDR1 SGHRS, CDR2 YFSETQ. This CDR3 is built from 15 residues. The CDR3 reads CASSLGTAVGTEAFF. As DNA, the CDR3 is TGCGCCAGCAGCTTGGGGACAGCGGTTGGAACTGAAGCTTTCTTT.

The chain has TRBV6-5 and TRBJ2-2, with D tentatively TRBD1 (5 bases). The germline CDR1 and CDR2 sequences are MNHEY and SVGAGI. Trimming left V 9 bases short and J 1 base short, with 15 bases between. The CDR3 runs 15 residues. The DNA for the CDR3 is TGTGCCAGTGGTCCAGGGTTGGTGAACACCGGGGAGCTGTTTTTT. Its translation is CASGPGLVNTGELFF.

This clone was counted a single time. The chain is built from TRBV2 and TRBJ2-5; 9 bases align to TRBD2. This CDR3 region has 14 residues. V dropped 9 bases and J dropped 1; count of bases not matched to a gene: 6. Germline V gives CDR1 SNHLY, CDR2 FYNNEI. This chain's CDR3 is CARGRLAAQETQYF. The CDR3 coding sequence is TGTGCCAGGGGGAGACTAGCGGCCCAAGAGACCCAGTACTTC.

This clone was seen more than once but under ten times. The CDR3 reads CASSREQGAYGYTF. CDR3 nucleotide sequence: TGTGCCAGCAGCCGCGAACAGGGGGCTTATGGCTACACCTTC. This chain links TRBV3-1 (or the pseudogene TRBV3-2) with TRBJ1-2, with 9 positions matching TRBD1. Germline trimming cut 4 bases from V and 5 bases from J; bases unmatched to any gene: 5. The CDR3 is 14 amino acids. Germline lookup yields CDR1 LGHDT and CDR2 YNNKEL (reference sequence).

This clone was picked up a small number of times. The chain uses TRBV15 and TRBJ1-2; tentatively, D is TRBD1 (6 bases). The CDR3 runs to 18 residues. The germline CDR1 and CDR2 sequences are LNHNV and YYDKDF (reference sequence). With 0 bases removed from V and 3 bases from J, the gap between germline ends came to 20 bases. CDR3 protein: CATSRDGGAPVSDYGYTF. The CDR3 DNA reads as TGTGCCACCAGCAGAGATGGGGGGGCACCTGTTTCAGACTATGGCTACACCTTC.